This TCR beta chain was retrieved from a study of cytomegalovirus exposure and HLA in healthy donors. Researchers ran the PCR with 60 Vbeta and 13 Jbeta primers. The assay was immunoSEQ multiplex PCR, and TCRdb's table has in-frame clones only and misses some. The sample carries roughly 200,000 clones, 70% to 80% recorded once. The CDR3 spans 15 residues. The V gene end was trimmed by 4 bases and the J gene end by 0 bases; junction bases not matched to a gene: 4. Germline values: CDR1 SGDLS, CDR2 YYNGEE. This receptor was obtained from a man aged 60 to 69 in good health and CMV-seronegative. What was sequenced was PBMCs. The gene calls are TRBV9 and TRBJ1-5, with 7 bases matching TRBD1. Here the CDR3 DNA reads TGTGCCAGCAGCCGGGACAGCTTTAGCAATCAGCCCCAGCATTTT. Translation: CASSRDSFSNQPQHF.